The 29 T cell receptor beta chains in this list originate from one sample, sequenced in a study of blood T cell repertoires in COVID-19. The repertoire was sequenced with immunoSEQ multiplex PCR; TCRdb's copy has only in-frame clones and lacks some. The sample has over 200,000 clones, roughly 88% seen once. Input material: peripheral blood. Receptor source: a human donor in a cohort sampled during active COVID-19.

Here the CDR3 reads CAITTGQTYEQYF. As DNA, the CDR3 is TGTGCCATCACCACGGGACAGACCTACGAGCAGTACTTC. V usage is TRBV10-3 and J usage is TRBJ2-7; 7 bases align to TRBD1. J was trimmed by 2 bases and V by 7 bases; bases with no gene match: 5. The germline gives CDR1 ENHRY, CDR2 SYGVKD. The CDR3 is 13 residues long.

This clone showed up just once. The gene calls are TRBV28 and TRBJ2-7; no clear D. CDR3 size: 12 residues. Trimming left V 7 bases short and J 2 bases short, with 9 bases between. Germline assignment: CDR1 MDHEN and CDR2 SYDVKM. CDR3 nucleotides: TGTGCCAGCATCGGGTGGACCTACGAGCAGTACTTC. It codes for CASIGWTYEQYF.

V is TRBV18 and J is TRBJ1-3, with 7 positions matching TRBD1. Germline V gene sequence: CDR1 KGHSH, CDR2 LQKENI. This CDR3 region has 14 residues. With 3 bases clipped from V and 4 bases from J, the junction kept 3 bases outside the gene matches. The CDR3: CASSPTDRGNTIYF. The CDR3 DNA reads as TGTGCCAGCTCACCGACGGACAGGGGAAACACCATATATTTT.

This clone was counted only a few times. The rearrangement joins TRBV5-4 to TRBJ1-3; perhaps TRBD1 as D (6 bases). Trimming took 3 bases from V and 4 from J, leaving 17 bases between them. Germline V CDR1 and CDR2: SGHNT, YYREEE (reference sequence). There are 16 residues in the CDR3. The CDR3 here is CASSSILGQGGNTIYF. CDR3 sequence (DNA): TGTGCCAGCAGCTCAATATTGGGGCAGGGGGGAAACACCATATATTTT.

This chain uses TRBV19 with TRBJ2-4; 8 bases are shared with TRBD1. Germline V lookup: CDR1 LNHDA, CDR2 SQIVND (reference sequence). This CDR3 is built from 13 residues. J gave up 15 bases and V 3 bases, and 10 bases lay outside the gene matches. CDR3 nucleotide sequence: TGTGCCAGTAGTATCGGTCGAGACAGGGGAACGTACTTC. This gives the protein CASSIGRDRGTYF. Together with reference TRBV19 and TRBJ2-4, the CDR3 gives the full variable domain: DGGITQSPKYLFRKEGQNVTLSCEQNLNHDAMYWYRQDPGQGLRLIYYSQIVNDFQKGDIAEGYSVSREKKESFPLTVTSAQKNPTAFYLCASSIGRDRGTYFGAGTRLSVL.

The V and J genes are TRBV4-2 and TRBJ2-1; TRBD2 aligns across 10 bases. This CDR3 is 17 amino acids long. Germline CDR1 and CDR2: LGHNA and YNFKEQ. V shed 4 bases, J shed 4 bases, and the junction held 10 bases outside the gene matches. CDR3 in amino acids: CASSLSGSAGGYNEQFF. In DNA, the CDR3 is TGTGCCAGCAGCCTGAGTGGGTCAGCGGGGGGGTACAATGAGCAGTTCTTC.

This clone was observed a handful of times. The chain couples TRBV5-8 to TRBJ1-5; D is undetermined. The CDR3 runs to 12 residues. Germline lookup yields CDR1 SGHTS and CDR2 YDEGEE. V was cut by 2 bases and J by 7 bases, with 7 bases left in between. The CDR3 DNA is TGTGCCAGCAGCTTCTTGGAGCAGCCCCAGCATTTT. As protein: CASSFLEQPQHF.

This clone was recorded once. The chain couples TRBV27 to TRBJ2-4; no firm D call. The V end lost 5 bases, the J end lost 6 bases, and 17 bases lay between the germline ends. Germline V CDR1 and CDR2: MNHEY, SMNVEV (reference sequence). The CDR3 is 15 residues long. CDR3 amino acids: CASSTRAVSGNIQYF. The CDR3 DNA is TGTGCCAGCAGTACCCGCGCTGTCTCGGGAAACATTCAGTACTTC.

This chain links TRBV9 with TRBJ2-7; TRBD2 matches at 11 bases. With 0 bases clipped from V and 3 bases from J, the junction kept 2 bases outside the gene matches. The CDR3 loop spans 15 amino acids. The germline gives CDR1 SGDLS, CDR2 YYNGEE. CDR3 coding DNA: TGTGCCAGCAGCGTAGTTGGGACTAGCGGCTACGAGCAGTACTTC. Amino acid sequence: CASSVVGTSGYEQYF.

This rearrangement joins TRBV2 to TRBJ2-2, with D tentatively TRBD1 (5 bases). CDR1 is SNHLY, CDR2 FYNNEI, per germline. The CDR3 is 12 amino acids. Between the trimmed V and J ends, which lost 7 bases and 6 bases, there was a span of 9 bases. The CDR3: CASIFRAGELFF. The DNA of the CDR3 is TGTGCCAGCATCTTCAGGGCCGGGGAGCTGTTTTTT.

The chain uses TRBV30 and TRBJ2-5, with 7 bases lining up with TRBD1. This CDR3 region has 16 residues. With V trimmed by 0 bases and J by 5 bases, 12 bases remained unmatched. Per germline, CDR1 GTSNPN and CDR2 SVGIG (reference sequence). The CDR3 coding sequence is TGTGCCTGGAGTGTAGAAGTAGGGGGCAAGTGGGAGACCCAGTACTTC. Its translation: CAWSVEVGGKWETQYF.

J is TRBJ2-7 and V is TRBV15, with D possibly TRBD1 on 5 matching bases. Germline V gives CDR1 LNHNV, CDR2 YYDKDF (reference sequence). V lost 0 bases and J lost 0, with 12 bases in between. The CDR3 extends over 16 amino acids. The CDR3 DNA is TGTGCCACCAGCAGAGAAGGGGTAGGGTCCTCCTACGAGCAGTACTTC. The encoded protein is CATSREGVGSSYEQYF.

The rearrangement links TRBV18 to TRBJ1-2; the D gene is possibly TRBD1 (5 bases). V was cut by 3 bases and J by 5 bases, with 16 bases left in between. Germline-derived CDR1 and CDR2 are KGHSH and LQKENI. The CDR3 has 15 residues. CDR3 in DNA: TGTGCCAGCTCACCTAGGGGCGTACCGTCTTATGGCTACACCTTC. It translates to CASSPRGVPSYGYTF.

The CDR3 is CASSDSGQETQYF. In DNA form, the CDR3 reads TGTGCCAGCAGTGATTCAGGCCAAGAGACCCAGTACTTC. The chain combines TRBV6-1 with TRBJ2-5; D not certain. There are 13 residues in the CDR3. Germline V gene lookup returns CDR1 MNHNS and CDR2 SASEGT. Between the trimmed V and J ends, which lost 3 bases and 1 base, there was a span of 6 bases.

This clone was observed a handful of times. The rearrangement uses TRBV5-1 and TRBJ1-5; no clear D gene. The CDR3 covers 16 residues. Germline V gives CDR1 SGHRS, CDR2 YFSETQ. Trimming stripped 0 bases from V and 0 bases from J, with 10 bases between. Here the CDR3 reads CASSLVPDDSNQPQHF. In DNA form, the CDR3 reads TGCGCCAGCAGCTTGGTGCCAGATGATAGCAATCAGCCCCAGCATTTT.

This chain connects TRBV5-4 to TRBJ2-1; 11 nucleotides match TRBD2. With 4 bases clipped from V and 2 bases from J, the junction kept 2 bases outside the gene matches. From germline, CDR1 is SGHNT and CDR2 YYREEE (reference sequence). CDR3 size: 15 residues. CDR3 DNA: TGTGCCAGCAGCGCACTAGCGGGAGCCTACAATGAGCAGTTCTTC. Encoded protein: CASSALAGAYNEQFF.

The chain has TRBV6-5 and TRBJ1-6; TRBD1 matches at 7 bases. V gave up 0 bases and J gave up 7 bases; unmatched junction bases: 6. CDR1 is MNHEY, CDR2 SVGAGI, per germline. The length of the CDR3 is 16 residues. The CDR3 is CASSYSQGENNSPLHF. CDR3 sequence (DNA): TGTGCCAGCAGTTACTCTCAGGGGGAAAACAATTCACCCCTCCACTTT.

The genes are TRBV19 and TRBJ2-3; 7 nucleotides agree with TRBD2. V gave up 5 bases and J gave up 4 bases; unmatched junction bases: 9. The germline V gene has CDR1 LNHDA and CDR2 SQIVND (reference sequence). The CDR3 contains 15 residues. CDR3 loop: CASSPRGAGADTQYF. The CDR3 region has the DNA TGTGCCAGTAGTCCTCGAGGGGCGGGAGCAGATACGCAGTATTTT.

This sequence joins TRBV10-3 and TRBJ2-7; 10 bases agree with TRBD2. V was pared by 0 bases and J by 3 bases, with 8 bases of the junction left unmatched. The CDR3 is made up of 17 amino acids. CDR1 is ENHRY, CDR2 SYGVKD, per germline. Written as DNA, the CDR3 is TGTGCCATCAGTGAGTCGCGAGGACTAGCGGAAATCTACGAGCAGTACTTC. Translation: CAISESRGLAEIYEQYF.

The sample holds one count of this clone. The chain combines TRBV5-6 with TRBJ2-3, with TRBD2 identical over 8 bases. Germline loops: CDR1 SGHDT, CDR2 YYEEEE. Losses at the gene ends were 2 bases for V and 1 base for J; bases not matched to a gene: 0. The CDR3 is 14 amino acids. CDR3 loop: CASSFSGGTDTQYF. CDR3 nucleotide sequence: TGTGCCAGCAGCTTTAGCGGGGGCACAGATACGCAGTATTTT. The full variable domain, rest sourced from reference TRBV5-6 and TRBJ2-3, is DAGVTQSPTHLIKTRGQQVTLRCSPKSGHDTVSWYQQALGQGPQFIFQYYEEEERQRGNFPDRFSGHQFPNYSSELNVNALLLGDSALYLCASSFSGGTDTQYFGPGTRLTVL.

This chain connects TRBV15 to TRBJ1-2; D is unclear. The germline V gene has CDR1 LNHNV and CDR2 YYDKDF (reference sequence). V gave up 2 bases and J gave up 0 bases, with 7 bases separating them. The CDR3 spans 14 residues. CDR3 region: CATSRTVANYGYTF. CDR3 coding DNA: TGTGCCACCAGCAGAACGGTCGCTAACTATGGCTACACCTTC.

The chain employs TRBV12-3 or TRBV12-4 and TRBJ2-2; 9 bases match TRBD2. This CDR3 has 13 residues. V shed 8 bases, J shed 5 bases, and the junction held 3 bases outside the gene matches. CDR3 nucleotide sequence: TGTGCCAGCCTCCTAGCGGGAACCGGGGAGCTGTTTTTT. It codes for CASLLAGTGELFF.

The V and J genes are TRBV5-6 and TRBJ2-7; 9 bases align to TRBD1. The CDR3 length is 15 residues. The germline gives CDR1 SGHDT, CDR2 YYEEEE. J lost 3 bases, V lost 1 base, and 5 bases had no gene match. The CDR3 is CASSLIGTGIYEQYF. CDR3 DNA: TGTGCCAGCAGCTTGATCGGGACAGGGATCTACGAGCAGTACTTC.

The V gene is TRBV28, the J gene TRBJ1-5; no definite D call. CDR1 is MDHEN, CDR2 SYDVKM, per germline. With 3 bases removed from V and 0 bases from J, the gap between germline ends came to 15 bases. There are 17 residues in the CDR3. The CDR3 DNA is TGTGCCAGCAGTTTCATACGGGTGCGCAATAGCAATCAGCCCCAGCATTTT. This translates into CASSFIRVRNSNQPQHF. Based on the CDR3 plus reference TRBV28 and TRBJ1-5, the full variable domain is DVKVTQSSRYLVKRTGEKVFLECVQDMDHENMFWYRQDPGLGLRLIYFSYDVKMKEKGDIPEGYSVSREKKERFSLILESASTNQTSMYLCASSFIRVRNSNQPQHFGDGTRLSIL.

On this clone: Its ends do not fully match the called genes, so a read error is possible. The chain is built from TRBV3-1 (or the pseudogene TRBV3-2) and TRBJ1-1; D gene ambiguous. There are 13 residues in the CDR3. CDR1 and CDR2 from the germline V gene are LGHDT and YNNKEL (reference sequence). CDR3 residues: CASSQTQQTESFF. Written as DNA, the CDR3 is TGTGCCAGCAGCCAAACACAGCAAACTGAATCTTTCTTT.

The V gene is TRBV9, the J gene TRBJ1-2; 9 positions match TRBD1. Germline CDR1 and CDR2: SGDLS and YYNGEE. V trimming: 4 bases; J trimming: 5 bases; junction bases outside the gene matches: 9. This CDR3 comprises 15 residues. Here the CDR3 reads CASSPDRGSYYGYTF. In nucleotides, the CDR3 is TGTGCCAGCAGCCCCGACAGGGGGTCATATTATGGCTACACCTTC.

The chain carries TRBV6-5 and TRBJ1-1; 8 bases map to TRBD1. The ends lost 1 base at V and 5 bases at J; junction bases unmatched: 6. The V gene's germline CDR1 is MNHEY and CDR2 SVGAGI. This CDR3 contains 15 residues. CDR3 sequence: CASSYFRQGSTEAFF. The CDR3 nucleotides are TGTGCCAGCAGTTACTTCAGACAGGGGAGTACTGAAGCTTTCTTT.

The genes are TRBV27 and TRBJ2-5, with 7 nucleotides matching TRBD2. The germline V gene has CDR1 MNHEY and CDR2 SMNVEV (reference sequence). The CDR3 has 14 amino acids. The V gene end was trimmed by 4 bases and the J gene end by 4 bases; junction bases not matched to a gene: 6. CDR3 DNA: TGTGCCAGCAGTTCAGGGAGGGCGCGAGAGACCCAGTACTTC. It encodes CASSSGRARETQYF.

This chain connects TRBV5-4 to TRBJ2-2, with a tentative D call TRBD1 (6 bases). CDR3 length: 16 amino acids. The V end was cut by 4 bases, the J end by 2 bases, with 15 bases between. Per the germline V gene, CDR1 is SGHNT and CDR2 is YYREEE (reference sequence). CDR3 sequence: CASSHRGGINTGELFF. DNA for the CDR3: TGTGCCAGCAGCCATCGAGGGGGTATTAACACCGGGGAGCTGTTTTTT.